Presented here are 30 T cell receptor beta chains from one specimen sequenced in a study of shared clonotypes between healthy human individuals. Here immunoSEQ multiplex PCR was the method, and the copy in TCRdb shows in-frame clones only, minus some. The sample yields a few hundred thousand clones, about 74% seen once. Sequenced: memory CD4+ T cells sorted from blood. Subset given: CD45RA-negative fraction. These receptor sequences come from a young man in good health.

The chain uses TRBV5-5 and TRBJ2-2; D possibly corresponds to TRBD2 (5 bases). This CDR3 spans 14 amino acids. The V and J ends lost 0 bases and 6 bases respectively, with 9 bases between them. The germline CDR1 and CDR2 sequences are SGHKS and YYEKEE (reference sequence). The CDR3 DNA reads TGTGCCAGCAGCTTGGCGGGGAAAGCCGGGGAGCTGTTTTTT. Translation: CASSLAGKAGELFF.

The DNA for the CDR3 is TGTGCCAGCTCACCCTATGTAGCGGGAGAAGGAAATGAGCAGTTCTTC. It is translated as CASSPYVAGEGNEQFF. J is TRBJ2-1 and V is TRBV18; 9 nucleotides match TRBD2. The CDR3 runs 16 residues. With V trimmed by 3 bases and J by 7 bases, 10 bases remained unmatched. CDR1 is KGHSH, CDR2 LQKENI, per germline.

This clone came up once. This chain uses TRBV4-1 with TRBJ2-5; TRBD1 agrees at 7 bases. The V segment lost 3 bases and the J segment 2 bases; nucleotides outside the gene matches: 3. This CDR3 has 14 residues. CDR1 and CDR2 (germline): MGHRA, YSYEKL. The CDR3 bases are TGCGCCAGCAGCCAGGCAGGGGGACAAGAGACCCAGTACTTC. Residues: CASSQAGGQETQYF.

The gene calls are TRBV2 and TRBJ2-2, with 10 bases fitting TRBD2. The germline CDR1 and CDR2 sequences are SNHLY and FYNNEI. The CDR3 contains 15 residues. The ends lost 6 bases at V and 5 bases at J; junction bases unmatched: 6. The CDR3 is CASSASGSKTGELFF. The CDR3 region has the DNA TGTGCCAGCAGCGCTAGCGGGAGTAAAACCGGGGAGCTGTTTTTT.

The chain links TRBV5-5 to TRBJ1-1; D perhaps matches TRBD1 (6 bases). Germline CDR1 SGHKS, CDR2 YYEKEE (reference sequence). This CDR3 comprises 16 residues. Trimming removed 0 bases from V and 8 bases from J, with 20 bases in between. DNA for the CDR3: TGTGCCAGCAGCTTGGACCCTGGACAGACACTGCGCGAAGCTTTCTTT. This encodes CASSLDPGQTLREAFF.

The genes are TRBV14 and TRBJ2-1; no definite D call. The CDR3 has 12 amino acids. The V gene lost 3 bases and the J gene lost 12 bases, with 12 bases spanning the gap. Germline CDR1 SGHDN, CDR2 FVKESK. The CDR3 loop reads CASSHYIEVQFF. CDR3 DNA: TGTGCCAGCAGCCACTATATTGAGGTGCAGTTCTTC.

The CDR3 sequence: CASSFEVAGTSSSYEQYF. For the CDR3, the DNA is TGCGCCAGCAGCTTTGAGGTAGCTGGGACTAGTAGTTCCTACGAGCAGTACTTC. The chain is built from TRBV5-1 and TRBJ2-7; 8 nucleotides agree with TRBD2. Looked up from germline, CDR1 is SGHRS and CDR2 is YFSETQ. There are 18 residues in the CDR3. The V segment lost 2 bases and the J segment 1 base; nucleotides outside the gene matches: 14.

This chain joins TRBV6-6 and TRBJ1-4; unclear D gene. The germline V and J ends were trimmed by 2 bases and 0 bases, with 10 bases remaining between them. There are 16 residues in the CDR3. CDR1 MNHNY and CDR2 SVGAGI come from the germline V gene (reference sequence). The CDR3 sequence is CASSYPLSATNEKLFF. CDR3 sequence (DNA): TGTGCCAGCAGTTACCCTTTGTCCGCAACTAATGAAAAACTGTTTTTT.

The chain employs TRBV6-5 and TRBJ2-7, with no clear D. The CDR3 is 14 residues long. Looked up from germline, CDR1 is MNHEY and CDR2 is SVGAGI. V dropped 5 bases and J dropped 11 bases, with 22 bases sitting between them. DNA for the CDR3: TGTGCCAGCAGTCACGAACACCCCGGGCCCCTAAAGTACTTC. It codes for CASSHEHPGPLKYF.

The V and J genes are TRBV19 and TRBJ2-1; no clear D gene. V was clipped by 10 bases and J by 7 bases, with 20 bases between them. This CDR3 contains 14 residues. CDR1 is LNHDA and CDR2 is SQIVND in the germline V gene (reference sequence). The CDR3 nucleotides are TGTGCCACCAAACCCACCCCTCACACAAATGAGCAGTTCTTC. Amino acid sequence: CATKPTPHTNEQFF.

The J gene is TRBJ2-5, the V gene TRBV18; D unresolved. Germline V lookup: CDR1 KGHSH, CDR2 LQKENI. The CDR3 sequence is 15 residues long. Between the trimmed V and J ends, which lost 5 bases and 1 base, there was a span of 14 bases. CDR3 protein: CASSLQRASQETQYF. The CDR3 nucleotides are TGTGCCAGCTCATTACAAAGGGCCAGCCAAGAGACCCAGTACTTC. Full variable domain (outside the CDR3, taken from reference TRBV18 and TRBJ2-5): NAGVMQNPRHLVRRRGQEARLRCSPMKGHSHVYWYRQLPEEGLKFMVYLQKENIIDESGMPKERFSAEFPKEGPSILRIQQVVRGDSAAYFCASSLQRASQETQYFGPGTRLLVL.

V and J are TRBV29-1 and TRBJ2-7, with 10 bases that match TRBD1. Germline CDR1 and CDR2: SQVTM and ANQGSEA. J was trimmed by 3 bases and V by 7 bases; bases with no gene match: 9. This CDR3 is built from 14 residues. The CDR3 DNA reads TGCAGCGCCGGTCGGACAGGGGGAAACTACGAGCAGTACTTC. Translating it yields CSAGRTGGNYEQYF.

This sequence joins TRBV5-1 and TRBJ1-4; D is ambiguous. This CDR3 spans 15 amino acids. CDR1 is SGHRS and CDR2 is YFSETQ in the germline V gene. The V gene lost 5 bases and the J gene lost 0 bases, with 11 bases spanning the gap. CDR3 in amino acids: CASREESATNEKLFF. CDR3 nucleotide sequence: TGCGCCAGCAGGGAAGAGAGCGCAACTAATGAAAAACTGTTTTTT.

The chain has TRBV4-1 and TRBJ2-7, with 8 bases identical to TRBD2. This CDR3 has 15 amino acids. Trimming at V came to 6 bases and at J to 2 bases, leaving 9 bases not matched to a gene. Per germline, CDR1 MGHRA and CDR2 YSYEKL. Here the CDR3 DNA reads TGCGCCAGCAGTCTCGCGCTAGCGGGCGCCTACGAGCAGTACTTC. Translating gives CASSLALAGAYEQYF.

The V and J genes are TRBV5-1 and TRBJ2-2, with a tentative D call TRBD2 (5 bases). Trimming took 2 bases from V and 0 from J, leaving 11 bases between them. This CDR3 contains 16 residues. CDR1 is SGHRS and CDR2 is YFSETQ in the germline V gene. This CDR3 reads CASSFRGRANTGELFF. The DNA of the CDR3 is TGCGCCAGCAGCTTCCGAGGGAGAGCGAACACCGGGGAGCTGTTTTTT.

J is TRBJ1-5 and V is TRBV10-3; the D is unclear. The CDR3 length is 12 residues. V was shortened by 9 bases and J by 2 bases, with 8 bases between the two germline ends. From germline, CDR1 is ENHRY and CDR2 SYGVKD. The DNA for the CDR3 is TGTGCCATTGGCTACGGCAATCAGCCCCAGCATTTT. Translating it yields CAIGYGNQPQHF.

V usage is TRBV30 and J usage is TRBJ1-2; no clear D gene. Trimming stripped 0 bases from V and 4 bases from J, with 12 bases between. The germline V gene has CDR1 GTSNPN and CDR2 SVGIG (reference sequence). There are 14 residues in the CDR3. In nucleotides, the CDR3 is TGTGCCTGGAGTGTATCGGCTTTTGTCTATGGCTACACCTTC. The encoded protein is CAWSVSAFVYGYTF.

V and J are TRBV4-3 and TRBJ1-2; D remains unclear. The CDR3 is made up of 14 amino acids. V shed 4 bases and J shed 4 bases, with 13 bases lying between them. Germline values: CDR1 LGHNA, CDR2 YSLEER. CDR3 nucleotides: TGCGCCAGCAGCCCCCACGGGGTACTCTATGGCTACACCTTC. Residues: CASSPHGVLYGYTF.

Comment on this clone: Just one base apart from a much larger clone, this may be a read error. V is TRBV13 and J is TRBJ2-3; D gene uncertain. Germline CDR1 reads PRHDT; CDR2 reads FYEKMQ (reference sequence). The V gene lost 4 bases and the J gene lost 2 bases, with 1 base spanning the gap. CDR3 length equals 11 residues. CDR3: CASSSTDTQYF. The CDR3 nucleotides are TGTGCCAGCAGCTCCACAGATACGCAGTATTTT.

This clone was recorded only once. V gene TRBV9 combines with J gene TRBJ2-2, with TRBD2 identical over 8 bases. Looked up from germline, CDR1 is SGDLS and CDR2 is YYNGEE. The CDR3 has 16 amino acids. V trimming: 0 bases; J trimming: 5 bases; junction bases outside the gene matches: 6. The DNA for the CDR3 is TGTGCCAGCAGCGTAGCGAGCGGGAGCGAGACCGGGGAGCTGTTTTTT. Translating it yields CASSVASGSETGELFF. Supplemented by reference TRBV9 and TRBJ2-2, the full variable domain reads DSGVTQTPKHLITATGQRVTLRCSPRSGDLSVYWYQQSLDQGLQFLIQYYNGEERAKGNILERFSAQQFPDLHSELNLSSLELGDSALYFCASSVASGSETGELFFGEGSRLTVL.

The chain is built from TRBV7-8 and TRBJ1-2, with D perhaps TRBD1 (5 bases). The CDR3 has 14 amino acids. V was cut by 1 base and J by 4 bases, with 10 bases left in between. In germline, CDR1 is SGHVS, CDR2 FQNEAQ. CDR3 loop: CASSLGGAVYGYTF. As DNA, the CDR3 is TGTGCCAGCAGCTTAGGGGGCGCGGTCTATGGCTACACCTTC.

The chain couples TRBV19 to TRBJ2-7; D remains unclear. Trimming took 1 base from V and 4 from J, leaving 8 bases between them. Looked up from germline, CDR1 is LNHDA and CDR2 is SQIVND (reference sequence). The CDR3 is 13 amino acids. CDR3 protein: CASSIVADYEQYF. In DNA form, the CDR3 reads TGTGCCAGTAGTATAGTCGCCGATTACGAGCAGTACTTC.

This chain uses TRBV7-2 with TRBJ2-1; the D call may be TRBD1 or TRBD2 (5 bases each). Germline CDR1 is SGHTA and CDR2 is FQGNSA. CDR3 length equals 16 residues. Deletions cut 4 bases from V and 7 bases from J, with 20 bases between. The CDR3: CASSSRGSSGWNEQFF. CDR3 bases: TGTGCCAGCAGCTCGAGGGGATCTAGTGGGTGGAATGAGCAGTTCTTC.

For this clone: Other DNA sequences in this specimen translate into the identical CDR3. Here the CDR3 reads CSVDQGGTDTQYF. The CDR3 DNA is TGCAGCGTTGATCAGGGGGGAACAGATACGCAGTATTTT. The rearrangement links TRBV29-1 to TRBJ2-3; a weak D match, TRBD1 (7 bases). Trimming removed 3 bases from V and 3 bases from J, with 10 bases in between. This CDR3 contains 13 residues. Germline lookup yields CDR1 SQVTM and CDR2 ANQGSEA.

J is TRBJ2-1 and V is TRBV19; D perhaps matches TRBD2 (5 bases). The CDR3 totals 16 residues. Germline V gives CDR1 LNHDA, CDR2 SQIVND (reference sequence). Trimming removed 0 bases at V and 4 bases at J, with 13 bases between. CDR3 coding DNA: TGTGCCAGTAGTATAGATCAAGCGGCCAAATACAATGAGCAGTTCTTC. It specifies CASSIDQAAKYNEQFF.

Only a few counts were recorded for this clone. The V gene is TRBV25-1, the J gene TRBJ1-4; D might be TRBD1 (5 bases). V was cut by 6 bases and J by 4 bases, with 15 bases left in between. Germline CDR1 MGHDK, CDR2 SYGVNS. The CDR3 totals 15 residues. The CDR3: CASSQPGLINEKLFF. Here the CDR3 DNA reads TGTGCCAGCAGCCAACCGGGACTCATTAATGAAAAACTGTTTTTT.

J is TRBJ2-6 and V is TRBV7-8; 11 bases map to TRBD1. CDR3 length equals 18 residues. The germline gives CDR1 SGHVS, CDR2 FQNEAQ. V shed 5 bases and J 2 bases; nucleotides not matched to a gene: 8. CDR3 loop: CASSLGGQGAPGANVLTF. The CDR3, as DNA: TGTGCCAGCAGCCTAGGCGGACAGGGGGCGCCTGGGGCCAACGTCCTGACTTTC.

The chain recombines TRBV5-1 with TRBJ2-1, with TRBD1 matching 9 bases. The CDR3 runs 16 residues. Per germline, CDR1 SGHRS and CDR2 YFSETQ. The V and J ends lost 0 bases and 2 bases, in that order; junction bases with no gene match: 3. CDR3 coding DNA: TGCGCCAGCAGCTTGGAGGGACAGGGCGCCTACAATGAGCAGTTCTTC. Protein: CASSLEGQGAYNEQFF.

The chain joins TRBV5-1 to TRBJ2-6; D gene unclear. CDR1 is SGHRS and CDR2 is YFSETQ in the germline V gene. The CDR3 length is 17 residues. Trimming cost V 7 bases and J 16 bases, with 33 bases left between them. Here the CDR3 DNA reads TGCGCCAGCCAGTGGGTATCGGTTCACAAATCGGGCCAACGTCTGACTTTC. Its translation: CASQWVSVHKSGQRLTF.

The gene calls are TRBV5-1 and TRBJ2-6; a possible D gene is TRBD1 (6 bases). CDR1 is SGHRS and CDR2 is YFSETQ in the germline V gene. V gave up 3 bases and J gave up 4 bases, with 17 bases separating them. This CDR3 has 17 residues. The CDR3 DNA reads TGCGCCAGCAGCTCCGGGACACTCAACTCCGGGGCCAACGTCCTGACTTTC. Translated, it gives CASSSGTLNSGANVLTF.